One sample yielded the 32 T cell receptor beta chains listed below, sequenced in a study of technical replicates of blood from a few donors. The protocol was immunoSEQ multiplex PCR, while the TCRdb copy is restricted to in-frame clones and leaves out a portion. The table includes just over 95,000 clones, under 97% detected once. The specimen sequenced was T cells isolated from PBMCs. These receptors came from a human donor in good health.

The chain links TRBV18 to TRBJ2-7; 9 bases map to TRBD2. This CDR3 is 15 amino acids long. Trimming removed 6 bases from V and 9 bases from J; junction bases left unmatched: 15. Germline V gene lookup returns CDR1 KGHSH and CDR2 LQKENI. CDR3 sequence reads: CASSPDSGGASGQYF. DNA of the CDR3: TGTGCCAGCTCCCCAGATAGCGGGGGAGCCTCTGGGCAGTACTTC. The full variable domain, rest sourced from reference TRBV18 and TRBJ2-7, is NAGVMQNPRHLVRRRGQEARLRCSPMKGHSHVYWYRQLPEEGLKFMVYLQKENIIDESGMPKERFSAEFPKEGPSILRIQQVVRGDSAAYFCASSPDSGGASGQYFGPGTRLTVT.

The chain carries TRBV11-2 and TRBJ2-1, with D maybe TRBD2 (7 bases). Trimming pared 3 bases from V and 6 bases from J, leaving 18 bases between. The CDR3 is 16 residues long. CDR1 is SGHAT and CDR2 is FQNNGV in the germline V gene. The CDR3 coding sequence is TGTGCCAGCAGCTTGATAGTCGGGGGGCGTGGCAATGAGCAGTTCTTC. It specifies CASSLIVGGRGNEQFF. Drawing the rest from reference TRBV11-2 and TRBJ2-1, the complete variable domain is EAGVAQSPRYKIIEKRQSVAFWCNPISGHATLYWYQQILGQGPKLLIQFQNNGVVDDSQLPKDRFSAERLKGVDSTLKIQPAKLEDSAVYLCASSLIVGGRGNEQFFGPGTRLTVL.

The rearrangement joins TRBV5-4 to TRBJ1-2, with 7 bases fitting TRBD1. V shed 0 bases and J 3 bases; nucleotides not matched to a gene: 5. The germline V gene has CDR1 SGHNT and CDR2 YYREEE (reference sequence). The length of the CDR3 is 15 residues. CDR3: CASSLGQGRDYGYTF. As DNA, the CDR3 is TGTGCCAGCAGCTTGGGACAGGGCCGGGACTATGGCTACACCTTC.

The chain links TRBV29-1 to TRBJ1-1; the D gene is possibly TRBD1 (6 bases). The CDR3 length is 14 residues. CDR1 and CDR2 from the germline V gene are SQVTM and ANQGSEA. Trimming took 7 bases from V and 0 from J, leaving 15 bases between them. The CDR3 nucleotides read TGCAGCGGATTACTCGGGACAATGAACACTGAAGCTTTCTTT. Translation: CSGLLGTMNTEAFF.

This chain links TRBV5-1 with TRBJ1-4; TRBD1 aligns across 7 bases. J lost 4 bases, V lost 0 bases, and 3 bases had no gene match. This CDR3 spans 15 amino acids. Germline lookup yields CDR1 SGHRS and CDR2 YFSETQ. The CDR3 protein is CASSLGGQSNEKLFF. CDR3 coding DNA: TGCGCCAGCAGCTTGGGGGGACAGAGTAATGAAAAACTGTTTTTT.

The rearrangement uses TRBV7-2 and TRBJ1-5, with a weak D call TRBD1 (6 bases). This CDR3 has 15 amino acids. The germline CDR1 and CDR2 sequences are SGHTA and FQGNSA. V dropped 0 bases and J dropped 4 bases, with 10 bases sitting between them. The CDR3 here is CASSLAGQGNQPQHF. DNA of the CDR3: TGTGCCAGCAGCTTAGCGGGTCAGGGGAATCAGCCCCAGCATTTT.

The V and J genes are TRBV14 and TRBJ2-1, with TRBD2 matching 9 bases. Germline V gives CDR1 SGHDN, CDR2 FVKESK. After removal of 0 bases from V and 4 bases from J, the junction contained 10 bases not matched to a gene. The CDR3 sequence is 18 residues long. Here the CDR3 DNA reads TGTGCCAGCAGCCAAGATTCTTGGGCTAGCGGGGCATACAATGAGCAGTTCTTC. Translation gives CASSQDSWASGAYNEQFF.

This clone has more than one count but fewer than ten. The chain combines TRBV7-9 with TRBJ1-2; tentatively, D is TRBD1 (5 bases). This CDR3 has 16 amino acids. V shed 6 bases and J shed 4 bases, with 21 bases lying between them. Germline loops: CDR1 SEHNR, CDR2 FQNEAQ (reference sequence). This CDR3 reads CASSQGRRLTSYGYTF. The DNA for the CDR3 is TGTGCCAGCAGTCAGGGACGGAGGCTGACTAGCTATGGCTACACCTTC.

This chain joins TRBV30 and TRBJ1-1; perhaps TRBD1 as D (6 bases). Germline CDR1 is GTSNPN and CDR2 is SVGIG (reference sequence). The length of the CDR3 is 14 residues. V was cut by 2 bases and J by 3 bases, with 13 bases left in between. This CDR3 is CAWSPDSSDTEAFF. The DNA of the CDR3 is TGTGCCTGGAGTCCGGACAGCTCAGACACTGAAGCTTTCTTT. The full variable domain, rest sourced from reference TRBV30 and TRBJ1-1, is SQTIHQWPATLVQPVGSPLSLECTVEGTSNPNLYWYRQAAGRGLQLLFYSVGIGQISSEVPQNLSASRPQDRQFILSSKKLLLSDSGFYLCAWSPDSSDTEAFFGQGTRLTVV.

On this clone: The junction departs from germline at one end; a sequencing error may be responsible. The CDR3 DNA follows: TGTGCCAGCAGCCCGGGACAGGGGGCGTTCGGCTGCACCTTC. It yields the protein CASSPGQGAFGCTF. The rearrangement links TRBV7-9 to TRBJ1-2; 12 positions agree with TRBD1. Germline V gene lookup returns CDR1 SEHNR and CDR2 FQNEAQ (reference sequence). The CDR3 covers 14 residues. Filled out from reference TRBV7-9 and TRBJ1-2, the complete variable domain reads DTGVSQNPRHKITKRGQNVTFRCDPISEHNRLYWYRQTLGQGPEFLTYFQNEAQLEKSRLLSDRFSAERPKGSFSTLEIQRTEQGDSAMYLCASSPGQGAFGCTFGSGTRLTVV.

The genes are TRBV5-6 and TRBJ1-5; TRBD1 matches at 10 bases. Trimming removed 0 bases from V and 6 bases from J; junction bases left unmatched: 0. CDR1 is SGHDT and CDR2 is YYEEEE in the germline V gene. The CDR3 has 14 amino acids. The CDR3 bases are TGTGCCAGCAGCTTGGGACAGGGGGCTCAGCCCCAGCATTTT. Translated, it gives CASSLGQGAQPQHF.

The chain carries TRBV7-6 and TRBJ2-1, with 7 bases that match TRBD2. This CDR3 region has 12 residues. Germline loops: CDR1 SGHVS, CDR2 FNYEAQ. In nucleotides, the CDR3 is TGTGTTTGGGAGGGCCGCTACAATGAGCAGTTCTTC. This encodes CVWEGRYNEQFF.

V is TRBV2 and J is TRBJ2-1; TRBD2 matches at 12 bases. Germline lookup yields CDR1 SNHLY and CDR2 FYNNEI. The V gene end was trimmed by 2 bases and the J gene end by 7 bases; junction bases not matched to a gene: 3. The CDR3 contains 15 residues. CDR3 bases: TGTGCCAGCAGTGAACCCGGGACTAGCGGGAATGAGCAGTTCTTC. It codes for CASSEPGTSGNEQFF.

The chain recombines TRBV19 with TRBJ1-5; D not resolved. Germline lookup yields CDR1 LNHDA and CDR2 SQIVND (reference sequence). Deletions cut 8 bases from V and 0 bases from J, with 14 bases between. This CDR3 is built from 15 residues. CDR3 nucleotide sequence: TGTGCCAGTGCCGGGAATCCCTATAGCAATCAGCCCCAGCATTTT. Translating gives CASAGNPYSNQPQHF.

This clone was found once. The genes are TRBV27 and TRBJ1-2; no definite D call. The CDR3 runs to 15 residues. The germline V gene has CDR1 MNHEY and CDR2 SMNVEV (reference sequence). Trimming took 0 bases from V and 4 from J, leaving 12 bases between them. CDR3 loop: CASSLSSGYGYGYTF. CDR3 DNA sequence: TGTGCCAGCAGTTTATCATCGGGGTATGGCTATGGCTACACCTTC.

This clone was observed a handful of times. The chain combines TRBV29-1 with TRBJ1-1; maybe TRBD1 (5 bases). Germline lookup yields CDR1 SQVTM and CDR2 ANQGSEA. V shed 6 bases and J shed 6 bases, with 11 bases lying between them. There are 11 residues in the CDR3. The CDR3 loop reads CSVVDRPEAFF. The CDR3 DNA reads TGCAGCGTCGTAGACAGACCTGAAGCTTTCTTT.

The chain links TRBV7-2 to TRBJ1-1; 8 positions match TRBD1. CDR1 SGHTA and CDR2 FQGNSA come from the germline V gene. The CDR3 is made up of 18 amino acids. V shed 1 base and J 4 bases; nucleotides not matched to a gene: 14. DNA for the CDR3: TGTGCCAGCAGCTTAGTTTCAGGGGGCGCCTCGATTCTCACTGAAGCTTTCTTT. Amino acid sequence: CASSLVSGGASILTEAFF.

This rearrangement joins TRBV5-4 to TRBJ2-1, with 8 nucleotides matching TRBD1. Germline values: CDR1 SGHNT, CDR2 YYREEE (reference sequence). CDR3 length: 17 amino acids. V lost 4 bases and J lost 7; bases outside the gene matches: 16. The CDR3 loop is CASSRNLRGRSNNEQFF. CDR3 nucleotides: TGTGCCAGCAGCCGAAATCTCAGGGGGCGCAGCAATAATGAGCAGTTCTTC.

This chain joins TRBV7-3 and TRBJ2-1; D call uncertain. Germline V gives CDR1 SGHTA, CDR2 FQGTGA. V was cut by 1 base and J by 8 bases, with 24 bases left in between. This CDR3 is 18 amino acids long. In DNA, the CDR3 is TGTGCCAGCAGCTTAATGGAAGAGGCTCGATCCCCAGACGATGAGCAGTTCTTC. It yields the protein CASSLMEEARSPDDEQFF.

The V call is TRBV28, the J call TRBJ2-3; TRBD2 might be the D (6 bases). The CDR3 length is 15 residues. The V gene's germline CDR1 is MDHEN and CDR2 SYDVKM. The V and J ends lost 5 bases and 3 bases respectively, with 15 bases between them. CDR3 in amino acids: CASSPGVSGTDTQYF. The CDR3, as DNA: TGTGCCAGCAGTCCAGGAGTTAGCGGAACAGATACGCAGTATTTT.

The CDR3 is CATSGTGGPSSPLHF. CDR3 in DNA: TGTGCCACCAGCGGAACAGGGGGCCCCAGTTCACCCCTCCACTTT. The V and J genes are TRBV15 and TRBJ1-6, with 9 nucleotides matching TRBD1. The V gene end was trimmed by 5 bases and the J gene end by 9 bases; junction bases not matched to a gene: 8. The CDR3 runs 15 residues. CDR1 LNHNV and CDR2 YYDKDF come from the germline V gene (reference sequence).

The chain recombines TRBV5-4 with TRBJ1-2; 8 positions agree with TRBD1. Per germline, CDR1 SGHNT and CDR2 YYREEE (reference sequence). The CDR3 runs to 12 residues. V lost 4 bases to trimming and J lost 7 bases; unmatched junction nucleotides: 3. The CDR3 reads CASSPDRVGYTF. The CDR3 nucleotides read TGTGCCAGCAGCCCGGACAGGGTTGGCTACACCTTC.

V and J are TRBV6-4 and TRBJ2-1, with 9 bases matching TRBD2. V was pared by 0 bases and J by 10 bases, with 10 bases of the junction left unmatched. The CDR3 loop spans 16 amino acids. Germline lookup yields CDR1 MRHNA and CDR2 SNTAGT. The chain's CDR3 is CASSDSASGAGGEQFF. The CDR3 DNA is TGTGCCAGCAGTGACTCGGCTAGCGGGGCCGGCGGCGAGCAGTTCTTC.

The chain combines TRBV12-5 with TRBJ2-3, with TRBD2 matching over 8 bases. The length of the CDR3 is 16 residues. Germline V gene lookup returns CDR1 LGHNT and CDR2 FRNRAP. J lost 2 bases, V lost 3 bases, and 7 bases had no gene match. The CDR3 loop is CASGLRRGEPTDTQYF. CDR3 nucleotides: TGTGCTAGTGGTTTAAGGCGGGGGGAACCCACAGATACGCAGTATTTT.

V and J are TRBV4-2 and TRBJ1-4; D may be TRBD1 (6 bases). Trimming left V 0 bases short and J 10 bases short, with 12 bases between. Germline CDR1 and CDR2: LGHNA and YNFKEQ. The CDR3 contains 14 residues. CDR3 amino acids: CASSQDAGAGKLFF. The DNA for the CDR3 is TGTGCCAGCAGCCAAGATGCGGGGGCGGGAAAACTGTTTTTT.

The V gene is TRBV6-1, the J gene TRBJ1-6; perhaps TRBD1 as D (6 bases). The germline V and J ends were trimmed by 4 bases and 9 bases, with 19 bases remaining between them. This CDR3 has 16 residues. Looked up from germline, CDR1 is MNHNS and CDR2 is SASEGT. The CDR3 region has the DNA TGTGCCAGCAGTGGCTCAACAGGGCGGATTAGTTCACCCCTCCACTTT. It translates to CASSGSTGRISSPLHF.

This chain links TRBV9 with TRBJ2-7, with a tentative D call TRBD2 (7 bases). Between the trimmed V and J ends, which lost 4 bases and 3 bases, there was a span of 17 bases. The germline CDR1 and CDR2 sequences are SGDLS and YYNGEE. The length of the CDR3 is 15 residues. The CDR3 here is CASSRGGLGDYEQYF. In DNA form, the CDR3 reads TGTGCCAGCAGCAGGGGGGGGTTAGGGGACTACGAGCAGTACTTC.

This chain links TRBV21-1 with TRBJ1-5. TRBV21-1 is recorded as a pseudogene. There are 16 residues in the CDR3. The CDR3 coding sequence is TGTGCCAGCAGCAAAGAAAGGGTGGTCCGGAGGCAGCCCCAGCATTTT. Amino acid sequence: CASSKERVVRRQPQHF.

This chain uses TRBV29-1 with TRBJ2-2; 8 bases agree with TRBD2. CDR3 size: 12 residues. Germline assignment: CDR1 SQVTM and CDR2 ANQGSEA. The V gene end was trimmed by 5 bases and the J gene end by 6 bases; junction bases not matched to a gene: 2. The CDR3 DNA reads TGCAGCGTTCTAGCGGGCGCCGGGGAGCTGTTTTTT. Translating gives CSVLAGAGELFF.

V and J are TRBV4-1 and TRBJ1-1, with D unclear. CDR1 and CDR2 from the germline V gene are MGHRA and YSYEKL. This CDR3 spans 14 amino acids. Deletions cut 5 bases from V and 11 bases from J, with 21 bases between. Written as DNA, the CDR3 is TGCGCCAGCAGCTCCCTCCACCGTTACCCCGGGGCTTTCTTT. This codes for CASSSLHRYPGAFF.

The rearrangement links TRBV29-1 to TRBJ1-1; 8 bases align to TRBD1. The J segment lost 5 bases and the V segment lost 6 bases, leaving 11 bases of the junction unmatched. Germline CDR1 SQVTM, CDR2 ANQGSEA. The CDR3 spans 14 residues. CDR3 sequence: CSVGGQGASTEAFF. DNA for the CDR3: TGCAGCGTCGGTGGGCAGGGGGCATCAACTGAAGCTTTCTTT. Based on the CDR3 plus reference TRBV29-1 and TRBJ1-1, the full variable domain is SAVISQKPSRDICQRGTSLTIQCQVDSQVTMMFWYRQQPGQSLTLIATANQGSEATYESGFVIDKFPISRPNLTFSTLTVSNMSPEDSSIYLCSVGGQGASTEAFFGQGTRLTVV.

The V and J genes are TRBV10-2 and TRBJ1-1, with 7 bases that match TRBD1. The CDR3 spans 14 residues. V lost 6 bases and J lost 4; bases outside the gene matches: 8. CDR1 and CDR2 from the germline V gene are WSHSY and SAAADI. CDR3 DNA: TGCGCCAGCAGGGCTACAGGGGTAGGCACTGAAGCTTTCTTT. Its translation is CASRATGVGTEAFF.